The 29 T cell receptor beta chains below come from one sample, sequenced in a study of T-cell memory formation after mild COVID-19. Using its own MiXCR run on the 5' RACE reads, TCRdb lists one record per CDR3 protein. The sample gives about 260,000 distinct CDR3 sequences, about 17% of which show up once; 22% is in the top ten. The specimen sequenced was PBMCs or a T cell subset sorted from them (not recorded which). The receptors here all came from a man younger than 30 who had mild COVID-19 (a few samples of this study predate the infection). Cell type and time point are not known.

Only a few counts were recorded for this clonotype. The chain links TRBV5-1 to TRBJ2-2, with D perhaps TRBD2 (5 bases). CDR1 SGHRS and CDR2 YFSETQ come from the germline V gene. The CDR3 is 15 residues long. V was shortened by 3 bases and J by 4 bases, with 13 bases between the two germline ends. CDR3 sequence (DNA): TGCGCCAGCAGCTCGGATCCGGGGAGCACCGGGGAGCTGTTTTTT. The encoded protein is CASSSDPGSTGELFF. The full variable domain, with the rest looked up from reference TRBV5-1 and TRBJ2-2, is KAGVTQTPRYLIKTRGQQVTLSCSPISGHRSVSWYQQTPGQGLQFLFEYFSETQRNKGNFPGRFSGRQFSNSRSEMNVSTLELGDSALYLCASSSDPGSTGELFFGEGSRLTVL.

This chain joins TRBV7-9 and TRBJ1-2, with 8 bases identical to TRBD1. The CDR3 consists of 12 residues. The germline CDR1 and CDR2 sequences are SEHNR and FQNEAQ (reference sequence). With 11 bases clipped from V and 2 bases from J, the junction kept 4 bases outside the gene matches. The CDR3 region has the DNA TGTGCCCTGGACAGGGTCAACTATGGCTACACCTTC. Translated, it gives CALDRVNYGYTF.

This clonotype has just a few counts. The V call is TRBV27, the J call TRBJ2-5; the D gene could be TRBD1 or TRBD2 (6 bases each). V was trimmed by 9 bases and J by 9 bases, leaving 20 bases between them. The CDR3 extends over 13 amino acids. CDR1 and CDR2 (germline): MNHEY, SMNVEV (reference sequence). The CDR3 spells CASGGWGAGAQYF. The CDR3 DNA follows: TGTGCCAGTGGAGGGTGGGGGGCTGGGGCCCAGTACTTC.

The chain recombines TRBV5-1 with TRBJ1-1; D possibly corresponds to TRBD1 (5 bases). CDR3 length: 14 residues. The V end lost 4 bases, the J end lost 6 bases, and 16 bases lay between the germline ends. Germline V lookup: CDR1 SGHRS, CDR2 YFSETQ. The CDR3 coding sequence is TGCGCCAGCAGCCGGGGAGGGACGGATTCTGAAGCTTTCTTT. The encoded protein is CASSRGGTDSEAFF.

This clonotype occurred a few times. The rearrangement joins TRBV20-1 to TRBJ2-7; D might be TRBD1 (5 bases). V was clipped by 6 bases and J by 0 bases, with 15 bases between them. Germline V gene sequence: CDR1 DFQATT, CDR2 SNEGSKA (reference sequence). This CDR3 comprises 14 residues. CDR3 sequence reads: CSAKRDSNSYEQYF. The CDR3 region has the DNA TGCAGTGCCAAGAGAGACAGCAACTCCTACGAGCAGTACTTC.

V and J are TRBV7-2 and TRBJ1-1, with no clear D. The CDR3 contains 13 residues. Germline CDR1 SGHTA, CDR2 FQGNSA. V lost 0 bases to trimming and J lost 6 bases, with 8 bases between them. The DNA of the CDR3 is TGTGCCAGCAGCTTAGCCCGAGGATCTGAAGCTTTCTTT. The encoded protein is CASSLARGSEAFF.

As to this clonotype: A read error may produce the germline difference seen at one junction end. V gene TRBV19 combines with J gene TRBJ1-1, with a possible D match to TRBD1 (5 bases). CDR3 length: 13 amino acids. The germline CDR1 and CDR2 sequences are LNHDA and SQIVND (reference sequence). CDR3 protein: CASTGHLNTEACF. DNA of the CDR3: TGTGCCAGTACAGGACACTTGAACACTGAAGCTTGCTTT.

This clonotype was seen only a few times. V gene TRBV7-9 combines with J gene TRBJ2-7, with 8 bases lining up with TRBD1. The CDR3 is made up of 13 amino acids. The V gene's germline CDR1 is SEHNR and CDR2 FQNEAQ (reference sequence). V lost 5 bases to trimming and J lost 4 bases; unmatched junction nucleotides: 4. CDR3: CASSRGTGYEQYV. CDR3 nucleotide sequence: TGTGCCAGCAGCCGCGGGACAGGTTACGAGCAGTACGTC.

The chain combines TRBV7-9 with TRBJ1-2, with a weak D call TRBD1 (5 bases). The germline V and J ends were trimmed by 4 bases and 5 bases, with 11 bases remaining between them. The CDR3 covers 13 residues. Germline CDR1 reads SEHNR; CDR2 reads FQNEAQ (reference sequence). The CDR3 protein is CASSWDLTYGYTF. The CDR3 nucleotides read TGTGCCAGCAGCTGGGACCTAACTTATGGCTACACCTTC.

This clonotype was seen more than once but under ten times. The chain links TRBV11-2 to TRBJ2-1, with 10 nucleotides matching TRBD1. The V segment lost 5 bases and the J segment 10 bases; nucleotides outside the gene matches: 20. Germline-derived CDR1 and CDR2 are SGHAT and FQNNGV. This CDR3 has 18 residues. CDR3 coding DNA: TGTGCCAGCAGCGAGACAGGGGGCGGCTCTATCTTTCGTCAAGAGCAGTTCTTC. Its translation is CASSETGGGSIFRQEQFF.

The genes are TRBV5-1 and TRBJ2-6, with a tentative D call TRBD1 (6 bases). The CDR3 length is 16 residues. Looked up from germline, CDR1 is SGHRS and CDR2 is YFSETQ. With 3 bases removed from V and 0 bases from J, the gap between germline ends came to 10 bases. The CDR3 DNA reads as TGCGCCAGCAGCTCCACAGGGACCTCTGGGGCCAACGTCCTGACTTTC. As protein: CASSSTGTSGANVLTF.

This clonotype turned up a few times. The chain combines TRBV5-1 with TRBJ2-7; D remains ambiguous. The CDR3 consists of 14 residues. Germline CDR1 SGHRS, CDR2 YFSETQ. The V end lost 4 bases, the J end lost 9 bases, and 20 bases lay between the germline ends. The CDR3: CASSPGTDSLGQYF. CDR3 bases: TGCGCCAGCAGCCCGGGCACCGACTCTTTAGGGCAGTACTTC.

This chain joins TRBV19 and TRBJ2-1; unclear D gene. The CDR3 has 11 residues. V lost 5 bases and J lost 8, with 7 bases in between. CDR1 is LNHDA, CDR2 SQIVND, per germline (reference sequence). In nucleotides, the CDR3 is TGTGCCAGTAGTGAGTCCCATGAGCAGTTCTTC. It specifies CASSESHEQFF.

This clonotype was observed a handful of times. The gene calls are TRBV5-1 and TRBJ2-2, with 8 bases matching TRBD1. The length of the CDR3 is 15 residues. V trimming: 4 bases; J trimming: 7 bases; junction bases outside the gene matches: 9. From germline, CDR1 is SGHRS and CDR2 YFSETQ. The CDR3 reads CASSPRQGPDGELFF. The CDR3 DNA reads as TGCGCCAGCAGCCCGCGACAGGGGCCGGACGGGGAGCTGTTTTTT. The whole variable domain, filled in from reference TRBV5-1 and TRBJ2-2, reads KAGVTQTPRYLIKTRGQQVTLSCSPISGHRSVSWYQQTPGQGLQFLFEYFSETQRNKGNFPGRFSGRQFSNSRSEMNVSTLELGDSALYLCASSPRQGPDGELFFGEGSRLTVL.

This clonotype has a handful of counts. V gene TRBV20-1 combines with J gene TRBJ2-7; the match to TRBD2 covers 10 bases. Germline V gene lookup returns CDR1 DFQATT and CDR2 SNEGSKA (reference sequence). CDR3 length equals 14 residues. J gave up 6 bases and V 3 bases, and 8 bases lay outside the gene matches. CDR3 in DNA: TGCAGTGCTAGCCCAACTAGCGGGGCACCCGAGCAGTACGTC. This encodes CSASPTSGAPEQYV.

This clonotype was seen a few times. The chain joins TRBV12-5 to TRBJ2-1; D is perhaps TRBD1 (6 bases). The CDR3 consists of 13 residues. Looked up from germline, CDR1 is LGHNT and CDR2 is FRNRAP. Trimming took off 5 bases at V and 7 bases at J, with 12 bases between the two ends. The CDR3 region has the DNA TGTGCTAGTGGTAGAACAGGGACAAATGAGCAGTTCTTC. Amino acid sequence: CASGRTGTNEQFF. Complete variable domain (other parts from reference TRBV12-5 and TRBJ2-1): DARVTQTPRHKVTEMGQEVTMRCQPILGHNTVFWYRQTMMQGLELLAYFRNRAPLDDSGMPKDRFSAEMPDATLATLKIQPSEPRDSAVYFCASGRTGTNEQFFGPGTRLTVL.

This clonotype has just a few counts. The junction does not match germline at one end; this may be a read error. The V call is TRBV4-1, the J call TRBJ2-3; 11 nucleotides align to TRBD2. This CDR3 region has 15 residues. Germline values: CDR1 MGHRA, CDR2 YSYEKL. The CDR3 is CASSATSGSTDTQYF. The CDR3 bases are TGCGCCAGCAGCGCCACTAGCGGGAGCACCGATACGCAGTATTTT.

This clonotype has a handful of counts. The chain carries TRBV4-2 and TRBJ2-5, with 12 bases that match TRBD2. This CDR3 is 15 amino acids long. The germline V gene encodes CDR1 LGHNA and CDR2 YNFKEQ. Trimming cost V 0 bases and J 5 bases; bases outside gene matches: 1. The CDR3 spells CASSQEGTSGETQYF. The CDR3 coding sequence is TGTGCCAGCAGCCAAGAAGGGACTAGCGGGGAGACCCAGTACTTC.

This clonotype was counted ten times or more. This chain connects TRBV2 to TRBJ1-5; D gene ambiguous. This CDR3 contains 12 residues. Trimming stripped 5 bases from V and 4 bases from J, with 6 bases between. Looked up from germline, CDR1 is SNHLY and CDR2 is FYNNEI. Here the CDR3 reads CASSRGNQPQHF. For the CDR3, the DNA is TGTGCCAGCAGTAGAGGTAATCAGCCCCAGCATTTT.

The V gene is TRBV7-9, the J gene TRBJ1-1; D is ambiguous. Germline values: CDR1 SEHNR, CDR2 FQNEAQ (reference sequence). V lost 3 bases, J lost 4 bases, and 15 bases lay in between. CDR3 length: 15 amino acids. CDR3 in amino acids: CASSLRGIMVTEAFF. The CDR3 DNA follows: TGTGCCAGCAGCTTGCGAGGGATTATGGTCACTGAAGCTTTCTTT.

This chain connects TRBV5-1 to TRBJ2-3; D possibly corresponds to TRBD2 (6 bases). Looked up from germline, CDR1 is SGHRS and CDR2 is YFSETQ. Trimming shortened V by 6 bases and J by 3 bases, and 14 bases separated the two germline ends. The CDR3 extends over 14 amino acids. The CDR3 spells CASTTRAGTDTQYF. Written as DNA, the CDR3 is TGCGCCAGCACCACCAGGGCGGGGACAGATACGCAGTATTTT.

The CDR3 sequence is CASSDGTYEQYF. DNA of the CDR3: TGTGCCAGCAGCGATGGGACCTACGAGCAGTACTTC. The J gene is TRBJ2-7, the V gene TRBV7-6; no definite D call. The germline V gene has CDR1 SGHVS and CDR2 FNYEAQ. V was cut by 5 bases and J by 2 bases, with 7 bases left in between. This CDR3 is 12 amino acids long.

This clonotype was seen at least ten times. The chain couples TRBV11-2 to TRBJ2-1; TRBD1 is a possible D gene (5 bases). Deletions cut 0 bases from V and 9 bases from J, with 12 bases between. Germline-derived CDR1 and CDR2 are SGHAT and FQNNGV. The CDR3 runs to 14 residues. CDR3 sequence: CASSLDQGVIEQFF. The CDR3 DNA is TGTGCCAGCAGCTTAGACCAGGGTGTGATTGAGCAGTTCTTC.

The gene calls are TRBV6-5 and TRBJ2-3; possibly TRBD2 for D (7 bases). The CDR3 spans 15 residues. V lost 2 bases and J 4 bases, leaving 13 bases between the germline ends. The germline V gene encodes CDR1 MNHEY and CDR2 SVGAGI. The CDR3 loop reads CASSYAGRGSDTQYF. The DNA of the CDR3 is TGTGCCAGCAGTTACGCAGGGAGGGGGTCAGATACGCAGTATTTT.

The CDR3 coding sequence is TGTGCCGCATCCGGGACACCGCCGAACACCGGGGAGCTGTTTTTT. It codes for CAASGTPPNTGELFF. This sequence joins TRBV24-1 and TRBJ2-2; D is perhaps TRBD1 (6 bases). The CDR3 extends over 15 amino acids. The germline V gene has CDR1 KGHDR and CDR2 SFDVKD. V was trimmed by 12 bases and J by 0 bases, leaving 16 bases between them.

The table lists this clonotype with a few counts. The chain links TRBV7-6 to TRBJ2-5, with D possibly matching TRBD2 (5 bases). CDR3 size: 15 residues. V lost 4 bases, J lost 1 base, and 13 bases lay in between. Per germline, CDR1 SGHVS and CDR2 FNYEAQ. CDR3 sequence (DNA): TGTGCCAGCAGCTCAAGATGGCGGGTCCAAGAGACCCAGTACTTC. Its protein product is CASSSRWRVQETQYF.

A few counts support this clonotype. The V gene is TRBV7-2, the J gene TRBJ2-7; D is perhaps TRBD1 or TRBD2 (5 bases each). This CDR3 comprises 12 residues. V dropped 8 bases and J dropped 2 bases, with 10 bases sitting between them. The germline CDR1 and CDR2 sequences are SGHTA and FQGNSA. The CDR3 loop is CASGDGTYEQYF. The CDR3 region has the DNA TGTGCCAGCGGGGACGGGACCTACGAGCAGTACTTC. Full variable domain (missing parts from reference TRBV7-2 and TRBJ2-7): GAGVSQSPSNKVTEKGKDVELRCDPISGHTALYWYRQSLGQGLEFLIYFQGNSAPDKSGLPSDRFSAERTGGSVSTLTIQRTQQEDSAVYLCASGDGTYEQYFGPGTRLTVT.

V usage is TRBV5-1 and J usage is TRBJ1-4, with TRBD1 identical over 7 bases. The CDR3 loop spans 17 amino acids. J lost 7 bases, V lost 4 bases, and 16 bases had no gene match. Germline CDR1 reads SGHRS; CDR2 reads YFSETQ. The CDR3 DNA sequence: TGCGCCAGCAGCCAAGATCCCTCGGCAGGGGGAAGTGAAAAACTGTTTTTT. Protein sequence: CASSQDPSAGGSEKLFF.

The CDR3 coding sequence is TGTGCCAGCAGTGTCACGGGGGGGTCCTCGAATGAGCAGTTCTTC. Its translation: CASSVTGGSSNEQFF. This sequence joins TRBV2 and TRBJ2-1; 8 nucleotides agree with TRBD2. CDR1 SNHLY and CDR2 FYNNEI come from the germline V gene. The CDR3 is 15 residues long. V was clipped by 4 bases and J by 7 bases; unmatched bases: 9.